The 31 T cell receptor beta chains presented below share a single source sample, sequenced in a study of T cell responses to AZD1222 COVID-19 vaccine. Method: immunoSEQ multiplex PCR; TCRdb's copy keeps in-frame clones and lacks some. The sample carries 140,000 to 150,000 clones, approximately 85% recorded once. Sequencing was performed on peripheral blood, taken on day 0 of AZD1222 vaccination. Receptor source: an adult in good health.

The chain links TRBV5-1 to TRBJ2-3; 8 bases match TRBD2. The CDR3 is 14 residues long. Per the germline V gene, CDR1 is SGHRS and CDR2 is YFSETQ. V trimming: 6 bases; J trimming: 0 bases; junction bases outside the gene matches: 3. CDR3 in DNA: TGCGCCAGCATCCGGGGGGGCAGCACAGATACGCAGTATTTT. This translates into CASIRGGSTDTQYF.

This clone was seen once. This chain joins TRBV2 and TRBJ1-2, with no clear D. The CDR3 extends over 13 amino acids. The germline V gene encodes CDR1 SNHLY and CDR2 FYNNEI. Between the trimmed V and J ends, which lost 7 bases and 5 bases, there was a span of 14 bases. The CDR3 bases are TGTGCCAGCACGAACATCCGGACTTATGGCTACACCTTC. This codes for CASTNIRTYGYTF.

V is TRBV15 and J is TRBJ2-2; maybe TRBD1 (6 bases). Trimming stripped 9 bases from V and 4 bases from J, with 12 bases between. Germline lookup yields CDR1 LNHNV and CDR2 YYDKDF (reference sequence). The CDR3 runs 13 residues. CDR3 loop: CATTQGVTGELFF. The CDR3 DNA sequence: TGTGCCACAACACAGGGAGTCACCGGGGAGCTGTTTTTT.

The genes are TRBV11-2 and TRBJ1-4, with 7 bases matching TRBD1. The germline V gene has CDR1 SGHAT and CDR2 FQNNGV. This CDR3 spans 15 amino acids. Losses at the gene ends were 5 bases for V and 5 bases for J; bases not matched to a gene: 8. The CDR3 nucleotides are TGTGCCAGCAGCCTCTGGGGGACAGAAAATGAAAAACTGTTTTTT. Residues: CASSLWGTENEKLFF.

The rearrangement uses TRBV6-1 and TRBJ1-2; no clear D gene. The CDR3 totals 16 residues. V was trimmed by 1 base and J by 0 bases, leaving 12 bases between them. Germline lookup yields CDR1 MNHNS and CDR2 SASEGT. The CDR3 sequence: CASSEGVTATNYGYTF. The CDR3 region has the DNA TGTGCCAGCAGTGAAGGGGTTACTGCTACTAACTATGGCTACACCTTC.

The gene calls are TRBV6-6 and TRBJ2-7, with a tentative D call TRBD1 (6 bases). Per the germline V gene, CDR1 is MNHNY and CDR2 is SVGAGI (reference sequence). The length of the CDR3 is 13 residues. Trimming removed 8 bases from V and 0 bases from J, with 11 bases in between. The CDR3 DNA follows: TGTGCCAGCGCCAGGGGTGACTCCTACGAGCAGTACTTC. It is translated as CASARGDSYEQYF.

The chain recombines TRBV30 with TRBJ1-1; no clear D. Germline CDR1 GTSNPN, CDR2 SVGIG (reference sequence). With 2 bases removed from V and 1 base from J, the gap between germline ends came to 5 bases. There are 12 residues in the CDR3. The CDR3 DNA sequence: TGTGCCTGGAGTCCGCAGAACACTGAAGCTTTCTTT. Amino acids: CAWSPQNTEAFF.

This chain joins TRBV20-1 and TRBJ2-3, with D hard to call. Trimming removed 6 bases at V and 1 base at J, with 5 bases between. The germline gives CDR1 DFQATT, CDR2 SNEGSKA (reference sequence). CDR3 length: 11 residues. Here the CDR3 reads CSAPRTDTQYF. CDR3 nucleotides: TGCAGTGCCCCACGCACAGATACGCAGTATTTT.

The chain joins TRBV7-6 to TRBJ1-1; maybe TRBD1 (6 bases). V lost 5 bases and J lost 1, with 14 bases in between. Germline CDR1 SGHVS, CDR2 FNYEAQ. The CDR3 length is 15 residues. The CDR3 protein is CASSPSGTTNTEAFF. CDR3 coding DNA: TGTGCCAGCAGCCCATCCGGGACAACGAACACTGAAGCTTTCTTT.

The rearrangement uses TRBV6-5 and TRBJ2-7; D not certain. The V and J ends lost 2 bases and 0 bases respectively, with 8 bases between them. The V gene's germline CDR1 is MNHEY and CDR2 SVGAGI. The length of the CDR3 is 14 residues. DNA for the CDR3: TGTGCCAGCAGTTACGGGATATACTCCTACGAGCAGTACTTC. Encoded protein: CASSYGIYSYEQYF.

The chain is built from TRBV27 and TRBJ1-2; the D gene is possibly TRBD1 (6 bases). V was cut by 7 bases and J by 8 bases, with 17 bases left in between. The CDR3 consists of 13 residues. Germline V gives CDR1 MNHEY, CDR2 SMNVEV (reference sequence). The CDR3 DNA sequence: TGTGCCAGCAAGACCTCAGGGGCGGGCGGCTACACCTTC. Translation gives CASKTSGAGGYTF.

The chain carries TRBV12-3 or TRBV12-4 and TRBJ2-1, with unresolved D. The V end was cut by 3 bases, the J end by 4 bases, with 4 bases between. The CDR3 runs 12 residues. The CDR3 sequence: CASSLVYNEQFF. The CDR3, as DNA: TGTGCCAGCAGTTTGGTTTACAATGAGCAGTTCTTC.

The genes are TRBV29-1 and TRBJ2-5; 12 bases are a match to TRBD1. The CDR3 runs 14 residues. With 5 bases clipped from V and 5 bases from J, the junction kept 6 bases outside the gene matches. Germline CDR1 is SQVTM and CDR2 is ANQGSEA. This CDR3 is CSVTGTGGAETQYF. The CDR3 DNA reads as TGCAGCGTTACCGGGACAGGGGGCGCGGAGACCCAGTACTTC.

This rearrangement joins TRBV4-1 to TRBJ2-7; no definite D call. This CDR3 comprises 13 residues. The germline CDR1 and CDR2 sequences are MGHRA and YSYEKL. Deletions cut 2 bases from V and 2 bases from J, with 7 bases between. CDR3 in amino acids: CASSQRVAYEQYF. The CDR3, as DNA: TGCGCCAGCAGCCAACGGGTGGCCTACGAGCAGTACTTC.

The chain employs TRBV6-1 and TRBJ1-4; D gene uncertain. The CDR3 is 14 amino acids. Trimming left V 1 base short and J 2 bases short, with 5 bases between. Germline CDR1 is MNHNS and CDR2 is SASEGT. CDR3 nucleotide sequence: TGTGCCAGCAGTGAAGGGCCGACTAATGAAAAACTGTTTTTT. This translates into CASSEGPTNEKLFF.

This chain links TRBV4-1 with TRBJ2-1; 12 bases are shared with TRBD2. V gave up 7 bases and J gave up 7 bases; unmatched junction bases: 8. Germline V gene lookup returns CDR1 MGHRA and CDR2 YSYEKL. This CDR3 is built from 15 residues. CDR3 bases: TGCGCCAGCACTGGACTAGCGGGAAAAGCGAATGAGCAGTTCTTC. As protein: CASTGLAGKANEQFF.

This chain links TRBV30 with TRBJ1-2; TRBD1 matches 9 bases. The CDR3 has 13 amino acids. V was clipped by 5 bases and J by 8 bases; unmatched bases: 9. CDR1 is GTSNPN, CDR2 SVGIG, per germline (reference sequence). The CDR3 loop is CAWAAGTGLGYTF. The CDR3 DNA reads TGTGCCTGGGCGGCCGGGACAGGGTTAGGCTACACCTTC.

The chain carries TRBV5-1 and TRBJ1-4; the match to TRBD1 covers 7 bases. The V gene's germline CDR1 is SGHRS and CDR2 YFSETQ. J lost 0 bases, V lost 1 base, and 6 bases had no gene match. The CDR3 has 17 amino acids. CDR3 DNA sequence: TGCGCCAGCAGCTTGCAGGGGGGGCTTGCAACTAATGAAAAACTGTTTTTT. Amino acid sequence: CASSLQGGLATNEKLFF.

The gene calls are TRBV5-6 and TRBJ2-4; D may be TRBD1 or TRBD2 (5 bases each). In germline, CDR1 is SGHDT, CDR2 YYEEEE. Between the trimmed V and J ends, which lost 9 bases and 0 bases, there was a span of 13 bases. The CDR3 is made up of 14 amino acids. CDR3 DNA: TGTGCCACGGGGCAAAACTTAGCCAAAAACATTCAGTACTTC. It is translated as CATGQNLAKNIQYF.

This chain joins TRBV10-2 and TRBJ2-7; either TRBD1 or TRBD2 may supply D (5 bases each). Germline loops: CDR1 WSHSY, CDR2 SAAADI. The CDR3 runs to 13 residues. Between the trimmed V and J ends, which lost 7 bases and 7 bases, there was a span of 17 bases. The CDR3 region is CASKPGLGREQYF. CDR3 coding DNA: TGCGCCAGCAAACCGGGGCTGGGGCGGGAGCAGTACTTC.

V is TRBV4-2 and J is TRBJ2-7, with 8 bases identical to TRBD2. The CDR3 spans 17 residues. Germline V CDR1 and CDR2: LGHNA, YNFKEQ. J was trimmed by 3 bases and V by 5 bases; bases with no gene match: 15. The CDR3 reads CASSFGGSSGMVYEQYF. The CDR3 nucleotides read TGTGCCAGCAGCTTTGGAGGGAGTAGCGGGATGGTCTACGAGCAGTACTTC.

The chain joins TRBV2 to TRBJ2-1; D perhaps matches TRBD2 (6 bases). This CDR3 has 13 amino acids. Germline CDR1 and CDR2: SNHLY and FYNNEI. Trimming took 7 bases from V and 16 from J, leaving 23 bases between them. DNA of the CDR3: TGTGCCAGCAACCTGGAAGTGGGGACTGCATCTTTCTTC. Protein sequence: CASNLEVGTASFF.

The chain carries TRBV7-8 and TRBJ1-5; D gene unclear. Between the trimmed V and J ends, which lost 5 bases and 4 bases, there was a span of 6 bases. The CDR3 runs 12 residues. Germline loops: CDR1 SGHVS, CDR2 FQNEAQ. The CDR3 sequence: CASSPDNQPQHF. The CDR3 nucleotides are TGTGCCAGCAGCCCGGATAATCAGCCCCAGCATTTT. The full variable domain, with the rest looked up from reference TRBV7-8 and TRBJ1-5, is GAGVSQSPRYKVAKRGQDVALRCDPISGHVSLFWYQQALGQGPEFLTYFQNEAQLDKSGLPSDRFFAERPEGSVSTLKIQRTQQEDSAVYLCASSPDNQPQHFGDGTRLSIL.

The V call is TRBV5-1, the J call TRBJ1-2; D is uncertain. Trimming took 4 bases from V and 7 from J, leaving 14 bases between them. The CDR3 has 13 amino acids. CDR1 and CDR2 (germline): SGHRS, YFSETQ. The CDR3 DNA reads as TGCGCCAGCAGCCCCGTTACAGTTGGTGGCTACACCTTC. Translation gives CASSPVTVGGYTF.

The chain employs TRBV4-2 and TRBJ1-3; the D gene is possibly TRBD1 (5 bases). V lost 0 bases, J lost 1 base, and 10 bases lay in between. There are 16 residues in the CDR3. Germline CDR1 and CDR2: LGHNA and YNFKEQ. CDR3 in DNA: TGTGCCAGCAGCCAAGAAGCGGGGGGTTCTGGAAACACCATATATTTT. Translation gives CASSQEAGGSGNTIYF.

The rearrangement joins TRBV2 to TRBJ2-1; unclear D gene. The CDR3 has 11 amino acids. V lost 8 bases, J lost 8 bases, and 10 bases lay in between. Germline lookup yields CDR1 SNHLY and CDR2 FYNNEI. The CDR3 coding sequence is TGTGCCAGCCTAGTTTACGATGAGCAGTTCTTC. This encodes CASLVYDEQFF.

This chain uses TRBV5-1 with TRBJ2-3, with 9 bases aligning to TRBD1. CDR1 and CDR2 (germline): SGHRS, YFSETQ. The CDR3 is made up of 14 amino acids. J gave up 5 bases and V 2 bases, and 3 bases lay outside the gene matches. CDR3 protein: CASSLQGAGDTQYF. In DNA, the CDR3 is TGCGCCAGCAGCTTACAGGGGGCAGGAGATACGCAGTATTTT. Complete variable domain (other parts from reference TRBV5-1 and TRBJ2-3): KAGVTQTPRYLIKTRGQQVTLSCSPISGHRSVSWYQQTPGQGLQFLFEYFSETQRNKGNFPGRFSGRQFSNSRSEMNVSTLELGDSALYLCASSLQGAGDTQYFGPGTRLTVL.

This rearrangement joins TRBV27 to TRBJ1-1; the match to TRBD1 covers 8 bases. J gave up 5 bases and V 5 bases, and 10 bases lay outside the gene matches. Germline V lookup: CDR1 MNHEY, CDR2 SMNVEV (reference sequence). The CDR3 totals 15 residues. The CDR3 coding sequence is TGTGCCAGCAGTGCCTACAGGGGGAGGAGTACTGAAGCTTTCTTT. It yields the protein CASSAYRGRSTEAFF.

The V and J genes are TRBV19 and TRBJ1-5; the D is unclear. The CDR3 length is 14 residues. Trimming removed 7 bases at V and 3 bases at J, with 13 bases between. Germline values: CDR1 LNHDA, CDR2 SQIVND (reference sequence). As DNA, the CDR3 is TGTGCCAGTACCGCCTCCAGCCTCAATCAGCCCCAGCATTTT. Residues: CASTASSLNQPQHF.

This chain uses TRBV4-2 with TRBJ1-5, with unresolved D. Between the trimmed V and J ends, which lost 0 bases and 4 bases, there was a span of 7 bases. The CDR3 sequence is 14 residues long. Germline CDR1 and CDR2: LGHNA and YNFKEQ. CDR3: CASSQESGNQPQHF. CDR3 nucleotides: TGTGCCAGCAGCCAAGAATCGGGAAATCAGCCCCAGCATTTT.

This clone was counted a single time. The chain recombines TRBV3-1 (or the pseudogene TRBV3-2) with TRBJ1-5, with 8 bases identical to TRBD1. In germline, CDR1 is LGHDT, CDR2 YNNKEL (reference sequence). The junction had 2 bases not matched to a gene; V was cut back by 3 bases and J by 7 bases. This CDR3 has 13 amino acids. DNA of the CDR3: TGTGCCAGCAGCCACGGGACAGGCCAGCCCCAGCATTTT. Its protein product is CASSHGTGQPQHF.